A selection of T cell receptor beta chains follows, all from one sample in a study of graft-versus-host responses after intestinal transplantation. The data were produced by immunoSEQ multiplex PCR, yet TCRdb's version contains in-frame clones alone and is incomplete. The sample shows tens of thousands of clones, approximately 93% of them seen only once. The sample in question was PBMCs, obtained 156 days after intestinal transplant. Receptors were obtained from a human patient who received an intestinal transplant, so some T cells may come from the graft donor. The CDR3 runs from the conserved cysteine through the conserved F or W. The order of the fields is CDR3 protein, CDR3 DNA, D gene, J gene, V gene, clone size. The D gene is left open where the match is weak. Size tells how often a clone was seen (once, few, many) or the class of an expanded clone, and some rows leave it out.

CDR3aa: CASSPRDGSNQPQHF
CDR3nt: TGTGCCAGCAGTCCCCGGGACGGTAGCAATCAGCCCCAGCATTTT
d_gene: NA
j_gene: TRBJ1-5
v_gene: TRBV6-5
abundance: NA

CDR3aa: CASSQNIGRGRNYGYTF
CDR3nt: TGTGCCAGCAGCCAAAACATCGGCAGGGGGCGCAACTATGGCTACACCTTC
d_gene: TRBD1
j_gene: TRBJ1-2
v_gene: TRBV4-2
abundance: NA

CDR3aa: CASSGGTAGETQYF
CDR3nt: TGTGCCAGCAGTGGAGGCACGGCGGGCGAGACCCAGTACTTC
d_gene: NA
j_gene: TRBJ2-5
v_gene: TRBV2
abundance: NA

CDR3aa: CASSTYRGKNIQYF
CDR3nt: TGTGCCAGCAGCACCTACAGGGGGAAAAACATTCAGTACTTC
d_gene: TRBD1
j_gene: TRBJ2-4
v_gene: TRBV27
abundance: NA

CDR3aa: CASSLSTGRETQYF
CDR3nt: TGTGCCAGCAGCTTAAGTACAGGGCGGGAGACCCAGTACTTC
d_gene: NA
j_gene: TRBJ2-5
v_gene: TRBV7-9
abundance: NA

CDR3aa: CASMGSGGYTF
CDR3nt: TGTGCCAGCATGGGTTCCGGTGGCTACACCTTC
d_gene: NA
j_gene: TRBJ1-2
v_gene: TRBV25-1
abundance: NA

CDR3aa: CASSVAYSGNTEQFF
CDR3nt: TGTGCCAGCAGCGTAGCGTACAGCGGGAACACTGAGCAGTTCTTC
d_gene: TRBD2
j_gene: TRBJ2-1
v_gene: TRBV9
abundance: NA

CDR3aa: CASSGNNEKLFF
CDR3nt: TGTGCCAGCAGCGGGAATAATGAAAAACTGTTTTTT
d_gene: NA
j_gene: TRBJ1-4
v_gene: TRBV6-5
abundance: NA

CDR3aa: CASSGRDRGSYEQYF
CDR3nt: TGTGCCAGCAGTGGCCGGGACAGGGGGTCCTACGAGCAGTACTTC
d_gene: TRBD1
j_gene: TRBJ2-7
v_gene: TRBV6-5
abundance: NA

CDR3aa: CASRDKQGAYSSGNTIYF
CDR3nt: TGTGCCAGCAGAGATAAACAGGGGGCCTACTCCTCTGGAAACACCATATATTTT
d_gene: TRBD1
j_gene: TRBJ1-3
v_gene: TRBV28
abundance: NA

CDR3aa: CASSPGTGYEQYF
CDR3nt: TGTGCCAGTAGTCCTGGGACAGGCTACGAGCAGTACTTC
d_gene: TRBD1
j_gene: TRBJ2-7
v_gene: TRBV19
abundance: NA

CDR3aa: CASSPSPGQTFYGCTF
CDR3nt: TGTGCCAGCAGTCCTAGTCCGGGACAAACTTTCTATGGCTGCACCTTC
d_gene: NA
j_gene: TRBJ1-2
v_gene: TRBV7-2
abundance: NA

CDR3aa: CASSPDTRSEAFF
CDR3nt: TGTGCCAGCAGCCCGGACACCCGGTCCGAAGCTTTCTTT
d_gene: NA
j_gene: TRBJ1-1
v_gene: TRBV5-4
abundance: NA

CDR3aa: CASSQDGDDNEKLFF
CDR3nt: TGTGCCAGCAGCCAAGATGGCGATGATAATGAAAAACTGTTTTTT
d_gene: NA
j_gene: TRBJ1-4
v_gene: TRBV4-2
abundance: once

CDR3aa: CASSLGLGDEQFF
CDR3nt: TGCGCCAGCAGCTTGGGACTGGGCGATGAGCAGTTCTTC
d_gene: NA
j_gene: TRBJ2-1
v_gene: TRBV5-1
abundance: NA

CDR3aa: CASSRDGQGVSYEQYF
CDR3nt: TGTGCCAGCAGCCGGGACGGACAGGGGGTCTCCTACGAGCAGTACTTC
d_gene: TRBD1
j_gene: TRBJ2-7
v_gene: TRBV13
abundance: NA

CDR3aa: CASSQGTGGNQPQHF
CDR3nt: TGCGCCAGCAGCCAAGGGACAGGGGGCAATCAGCCCCAGCATTTT
d_gene: TRBD1
j_gene: TRBJ1-5
v_gene: TRBV4-1
abundance: NA

CDR3aa: CASSLRGNQPQHF
CDR3nt: TGTGCCAGCAGCTTACGGGGAAATCAGCCCCAGCATTTT
d_gene: NA
j_gene: TRBJ1-5
v_gene: TRBV5-4
abundance: NA

CDR3aa: CASSANLNQPQHF
CDR3nt: TGTGCCAGCAGCGCAAATCTCAATCAGCCCCAGCATTTT
d_gene: NA
j_gene: TRBJ1-5
v_gene: TRBV13
abundance: NA

CDR3aa: CASSLLLSSGANVLTF
CDR3nt: TGTGCCAGCAGTTTATTACTGAGCTCTGGGGCCAACGTCCTGACTTTC
d_gene: NA
j_gene: TRBJ2-6
v_gene: TRBV27
abundance: NA

CDR3aa: CASSLIDTGDTYEQYF
CDR3nt: TGTGCCAGCAGCTTAATCGACACCGGGGATACGTACGAGCAGTACTTC
d_gene: NA
j_gene: TRBJ2-7
v_gene: TRBV7-3
abundance: NA

CDR3aa: CASSARGLGTEAFF
CDR3nt: TGTGCCAGCAGTGCCAGGGGGCTCGGCACTGAAGCTTTCTTT
d_gene: TRBD1
j_gene: TRBJ1-1
v_gene: TRBV25-1
abundance: NA

CDR3aa: CASSVGGTSAYEQYF
CDR3nt: TGTGCCAGCAGCGTAGGTGGGACTAGCGCCTACGAGCAGTACTTC
d_gene: TRBD2
j_gene: TRBJ2-7
v_gene: TRBV9
abundance: once

CDR3aa: CASRKATGWAARRTYNEQFF
CDR3nt: TGTGCCAGCAGAAAAGCTACAGGGTGGGCCGCGCGCAGGACCTACAATGAGCAGTTCTTC
d_gene: NA
j_gene: TRBJ2-1
v_gene: TRBV5-4
abundance: NA

CDR3aa: CASSLAGVGYTF
CDR3nt: TGTGCCAGCAGCTTAGCCGGGGTTGGCTACACCTTC
d_gene: NA
j_gene: TRBJ1-2
v_gene: TRBV11-2
abundance: NA

CDR3aa: CASSYPSAVGYEQYF
CDR3nt: TGTGCCAGCAGTTACCCCTCAGCGGTCGGGTACGAGCAGTACTTC
d_gene: NA
j_gene: TRBJ2-7
v_gene: TRBV6-5
abundance: NA

CDR3aa: CASSSLGETQYF
CDR3nt: TGTGCCAGCAGCTCTTTGGGGGAGACCCAGTACTTC
d_gene: NA
j_gene: TRBJ2-5
v_gene: TRBV7-2
abundance: NA

CDR3aa: CASSSLDRGTGELFF
CDR3nt: TGTGCCAGCAGCTCCCTAGACAGGGGCACCGGGGAGCTGTTTTTT
d_gene: TRBD1
j_gene: TRBJ2-2
v_gene: TRBV9
abundance: NA

CDR3aa: CASSPYGVEQYF
CDR3nt: TGTGCCAGTAGTCCGTATGGGGTCGAGCAGTACTTC
d_gene: NA
j_gene: TRBJ2-7
v_gene: TRBV19
abundance: NA

CDR3aa: CASGGRDSSYEQYF
CDR3nt: TGTGCCAGCGGAGGAAGAGACTCCTCCTACGAGCAGTACTTC
d_gene: NA
j_gene: TRBJ2-7
v_gene: TRBV21-1
abundance: NA

CDR3aa: CASSREGGLTDTQYF
CDR3nt: TGTGCCAGCAGCCGGGAGGGGGGGCTCACAGATACGCAGTATTTT
d_gene: TRBD2
j_gene: TRBJ2-3
v_gene: TRBV7-9
abundance: once

CDR3aa: CASSEFAEGYSNQPQHF
CDR3nt: TGTGCCAGCAGTGAATTCGCAGAGGGTTATAGCAATCAGCCCCAGCATTTT
d_gene: NA
j_gene: TRBJ1-5
v_gene: TRBV6-1
abundance: NA

CDR3aa: CASSHHGGLYNEQFF
CDR3nt: TGTGCCAGCAGCCACCACGGGGGGCTCTACAATGAGCAGTTCTTC
d_gene: NA
j_gene: TRBJ2-1
v_gene: TRBV14
abundance: NA

CDR3aa: CASSLHSTEAFF
CDR3nt: TGTGCCAGCAGCCTCCACAGCACTGAAGCTTTCTTT
d_gene: NA
j_gene: TRBJ1-1
v_gene: TRBV7-9
abundance: NA

CDR3aa: CSAPPNGQGNQPQHF
CDR3nt: TGCAGCGCCCCCCCGAATGGACAGGGCAATCAGCCCCAGCATTTT
d_gene: TRBD1
j_gene: TRBJ1-5
v_gene: TRBV29-1
abundance: once

CDR3aa: CASSLGGTDYGYTF
CDR3nt: TGTGCCAGCAGTCTCGGGGGTACGGACTATGGCTACACCTTC
d_gene: NA
j_gene: TRBJ1-2
v_gene: TRBV27
abundance: NA

CDR3aa: CASSPGRIYNEQFF
CDR3nt: TGTGCCAGCAGCCCAGGACGGATCTACAATGAGCAGTTCTTC
d_gene: NA
j_gene: TRBJ2-1
v_gene: TRBV7-9
abundance: NA

CDR3aa: CASSIDRAGTQYF
CDR3nt: TGTGCCAGTAGTATCGACAGGGCGGGGACCCAGTACTTC
d_gene: TRBD1
j_gene: TRBJ2-5
v_gene: TRBV19
abundance: NA

CDR3aa: CATSRDQREGYQPQHF
CDR3nt: TGTGCCACCAGCAGAGATCAAAGGGAAGGGTATCAGCCCCAGCATTTT
d_gene: NA
j_gene: TRBJ1-5
v_gene: TRBV15
abundance: NA

CDR3aa: CATSRERDRYTDTQYF
CDR3nt: TGTGCCACCAGCAGAGAGAGAGACAGGTACACAGATACGCAGTATTTT
d_gene: NA
j_gene: TRBJ2-3
v_gene: TRBV15
abundance: NA

CDR3aa: CASSYSLAGIYEQYF
CDR3nt: TGTGCCAGCAGTTACTCGCTAGCGGGAATCTACGAGCAGTACTTC
d_gene: TRBD2
j_gene: TRBJ2-7
v_gene: TRBV6-5
abundance: NA

CDR3aa: CASSEGAEAFF
CDR3nt: TGTGCCAGCAGTGAGGGGGCTGAAGCTTTCTTT
d_gene: NA
j_gene: TRBJ1-1
v_gene: TRBV6-6
abundance: NA

CDR3aa: CASSPKWDTSANVLTF
CDR3nt: TGTGCCAGCAGCCCCAAGTGGGACACCTCTGCCAACGTCCTGACTTTC
d_gene: NA
j_gene: TRBJ2-6
v_gene: TRBV11-2
abundance: NA

CDR3aa: CAWSAQRSSYEQYF
CDR3nt: TGTGCCTGGAGTGCTCAGCGGAGCTCCTACGAGCAGTACTTC
d_gene: NA
j_gene: TRBJ2-7
v_gene: TRBV30
abundance: NA

CDR3aa: CASSILEVSGELFF
CDR3nt: TGCGCCAGCAGCATCCTGGAAGTTTCCGGGGAGCTGTTTTTT
d_gene: NA
j_gene: TRBJ2-2
v_gene: TRBV5-1
abundance: once

CDR3aa: CASSSYMNTEAFF
CDR3nt: TGTGCCAGCAGCTCCTATATGAACACTGAAGCTTTCTTT
d_gene: NA
j_gene: TRBJ1-1
v_gene: TRBV7-6
abundance: few

CDR3aa: CASRGLSTNEKLFF
CDR3nt: TGTGCCAGCCGGGGGCTTTCAACTAATGAAAAACTGTTTTTT
d_gene: NA
j_gene: TRBJ1-4
v_gene: TRBV7-9
abundance: NA

CDR3aa: CASSLGQGNQPQHF
CDR3nt: TGTGCCAGCAGCTTAGGACAGGGCAATCAGCCCCAGCATTTT
d_gene: NA
j_gene: TRBJ1-5
v_gene: TRBV13
abundance: NA

CDR3aa: CASSLKRGGFRLSEAFF
CDR3nt: TGTGCCAGCAGCCTGAAAAGGGGGGGGTTCAGGCTCTCTGAAGCTTTCTTT
d_gene: NA
j_gene: TRBJ1-1
v_gene: TRBV9
abundance: NA

CDR3aa: CASSKVGRDRAYEQYF
CDR3nt: TGTGCCAGCAGCAAAGTGGGCCGAGACAGGGCCTACGAGCAGTACTTC
d_gene: NA
j_gene: TRBJ2-7
v_gene: TRBV21-1
abundance: NA

CDR3aa: CASARGGASTDTQYF
CDR3nt: TGTGCTAGTGCCCGCGGGGGGGCAAGCACAGATACGCAGTATTTT
d_gene: TRBD2
j_gene: TRBJ2-3
v_gene: TRBV12-5
abundance: NA

CDR3aa: CASSSEGAYSNQPQHF
CDR3nt: TGTGCCAGCAGCTCGGAGGGAGCTTATAGCAATCAGCCCCAGCATTTT
d_gene: NA
j_gene: TRBJ1-5
v_gene: TRBV7-1
abundance: once

CDR3aa: CASNKQGANGYTF
CDR3nt: TGTGCCAGCAATAAACAGGGGGCCAATGGCTACACCTTC
d_gene: TRBD1
j_gene: TRBJ1-2
v_gene: TRBV6-1
abundance: NA

CDR3aa: CASSPWTSGGISYNEQFF
CDR3nt: TGTGCCAGCTCACCATGGACTAGCGGGGGAATTTCCTACAATGAGCAGTTCTTC
d_gene: TRBD2
j_gene: TRBJ2-1
v_gene: TRBV18
abundance: NA

CDR3aa: CASSLEGQGAHGEKLFF
CDR3nt: TGTGCCAGCAGCTTGGAAGGACAGGGGGCGCATGGGGAAAAACTGTTTTTT
d_gene: TRBD1
j_gene: TRBJ1-4
v_gene: TRBV5-5
abundance: NA

CDR3aa: CASSLGPGQVYEQYF
CDR3nt: TGTGCCAGCAGTTTAGGCCCAGGACAGGTCTACGAGCAGTACTTC
d_gene: TRBD1
j_gene: TRBJ2-7
v_gene: TRBV27
abundance: NA

CDR3aa: CASSLALSVVGQGLYGYTF
CDR3nt: TGTGCCAGCAGCTTAGCGCTCTCAGTCGTGGGGCAGGGACTCTATGGCTACACCTTC
d_gene: NA
j_gene: TRBJ1-2
v_gene: TRBV7-9
abundance: NA

CDR3aa: CASSLRQSPLHF
CDR3nt: TGTGCCAGCAGTTTAAGACAGTCCCCCCTCCACTTT
d_gene: NA
j_gene: TRBJ1-6
v_gene: TRBV27
abundance: once

CDR3aa: CASSEGSGWIYEQYF
CDR3nt: TGTGCCAGCAGTGAAGGTAGCGGGTGGATCTACGAGCAGTACTTC
d_gene: TRBD2
j_gene: TRBJ2-7
v_gene: TRBV6-1
abundance: few